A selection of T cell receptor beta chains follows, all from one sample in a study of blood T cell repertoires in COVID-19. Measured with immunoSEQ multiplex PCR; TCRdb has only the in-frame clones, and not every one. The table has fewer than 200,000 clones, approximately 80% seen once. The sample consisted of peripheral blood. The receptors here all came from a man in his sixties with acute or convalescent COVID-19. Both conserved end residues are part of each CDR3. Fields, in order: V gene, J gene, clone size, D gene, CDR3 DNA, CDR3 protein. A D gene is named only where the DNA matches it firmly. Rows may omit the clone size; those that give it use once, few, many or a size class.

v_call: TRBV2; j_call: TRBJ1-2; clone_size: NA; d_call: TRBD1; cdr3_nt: TGTGCCAGCAGTGCGACAGGGCGCGGCAACTATGGCTACACCTTC; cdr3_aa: CASSATGRGNYGYTF
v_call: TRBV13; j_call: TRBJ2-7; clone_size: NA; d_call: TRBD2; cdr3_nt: TGTGCCAGCAGCGTGATCGGGACTAGCCTTGGCCACGAGCAGTACTTC; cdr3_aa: CASSVIGTSLGHEQYF
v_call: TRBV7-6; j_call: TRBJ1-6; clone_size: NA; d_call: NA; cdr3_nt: TGTGCCAGCAGCCCGGGAGGGTGGAATTCACCCCTCCACTTT; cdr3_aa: CASSPGGWNSPLHF
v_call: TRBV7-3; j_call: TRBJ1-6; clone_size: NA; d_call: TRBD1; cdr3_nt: TGTGCCAGCAGCTTACTGACAGGGCAACCCCTCCACTTT; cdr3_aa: CASSLLTGQPLHF
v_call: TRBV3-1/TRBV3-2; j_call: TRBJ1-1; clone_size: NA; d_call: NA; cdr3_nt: TGTGCCAGCAGCCAAGAGGCGGGGAACACTGAAGCTTTCTTT; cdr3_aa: CASSQEAGNTEAFF
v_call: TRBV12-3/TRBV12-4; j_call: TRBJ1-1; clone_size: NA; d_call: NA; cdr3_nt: TGTGCCAGCAGTTTCTTCACAGGGAGTGAAGCTTTCTTT; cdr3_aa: CASSFFTGSEAFF
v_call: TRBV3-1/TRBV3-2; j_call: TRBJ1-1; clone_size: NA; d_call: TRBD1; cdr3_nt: TGTGCCAGCAGCACTCTCTCCGGGACAGAATTCTTT; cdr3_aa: CASSTLSGTEFF
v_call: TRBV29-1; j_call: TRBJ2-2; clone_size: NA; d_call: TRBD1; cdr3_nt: TGCAGCGTTCAAAGGGGGCAGAACACCGGGGAGCTGTTTTTT; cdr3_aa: CSVQRGQNTGELFF
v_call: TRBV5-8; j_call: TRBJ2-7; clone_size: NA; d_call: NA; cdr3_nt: TGTGCCAGCAGCTTGCCGCGGAACTCCTACGAGCAGTACTTC; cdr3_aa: CASSLPRNSYEQYF
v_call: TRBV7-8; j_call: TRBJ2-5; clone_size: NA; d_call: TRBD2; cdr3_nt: TGTGCCAGCAGCTTGTCCATACTAGCGGGGGAACGAGAGACCCAGTACTTC; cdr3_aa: CASSLSILAGERETQYF
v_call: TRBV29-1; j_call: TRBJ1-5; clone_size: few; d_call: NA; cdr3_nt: TGCAGCGTTGGTAGTCTTAGCAATCAGCCCCAGCATTTT; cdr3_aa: CSVGSLSNQPQHF
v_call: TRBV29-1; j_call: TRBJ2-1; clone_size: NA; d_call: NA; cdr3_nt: TGCAGCCTAGGGGATGAGCAGTTCTTC; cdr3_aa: CSLGDEQFF
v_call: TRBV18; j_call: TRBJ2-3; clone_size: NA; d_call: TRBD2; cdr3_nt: TGTGCCAGCTCACCACCGGGTAGCGGGGGGGCCTGGAAGGTCACAGATACGCAGTATTTT; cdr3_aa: CASSPPGSGGAWKVTDTQYF
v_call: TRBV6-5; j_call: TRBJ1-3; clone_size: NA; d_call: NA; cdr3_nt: TGTGCCAGCAGATCAGGTTACAACTCTGGAAACACCATATATTTT; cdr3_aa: CASRSGYNSGNTIYF
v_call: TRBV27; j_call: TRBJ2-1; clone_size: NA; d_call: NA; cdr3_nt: TGTGCCAGCAGTTTATCGGGCGGGTACTCCTACAATGAGCAGTTCTTC; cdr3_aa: CASSLSGGYSYNEQFF
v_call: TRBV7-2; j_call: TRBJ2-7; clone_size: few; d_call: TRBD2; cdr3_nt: TGTGCCAGCAGCACTAGCGGGGGGCCCTACGAGCAGTACTTC; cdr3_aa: CASSTSGGPYEQYF
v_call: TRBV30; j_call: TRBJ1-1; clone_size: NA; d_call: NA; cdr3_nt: TGTGCCTGGACCCCTGGGGGGGCTGAAGCTTTCTTT; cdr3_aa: CAWTPGGAEAFF
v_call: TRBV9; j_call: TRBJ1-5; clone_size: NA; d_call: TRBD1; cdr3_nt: TGTGCCAGCAGCGTCGGACAGGGGGCGGGGCAGCCCCAGCATTTT; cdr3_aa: CASSVGQGAGQPQHF
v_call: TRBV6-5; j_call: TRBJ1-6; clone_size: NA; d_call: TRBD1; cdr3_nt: TGTGCCAGCAGTTACTCAACAGGGGGCAGGGATTCACCCCTCCACTTT; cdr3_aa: CASSYSTGGRDSPLHF
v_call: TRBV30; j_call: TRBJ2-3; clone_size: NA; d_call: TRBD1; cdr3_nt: TGTGCCTGGAATCAGGACAGGGCGGGTGTAGATACGCAGTATTTT; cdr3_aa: CAWNQDRAGVDTQYF
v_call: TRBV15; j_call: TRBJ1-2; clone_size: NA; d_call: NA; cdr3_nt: TGTGCCACCAGCAGCGTACCGGTGCGGCTTGGCTACACCTTC; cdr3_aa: CATSSVPVRLGYTF
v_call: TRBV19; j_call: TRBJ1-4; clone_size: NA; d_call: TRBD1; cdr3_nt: TGTGCCAGTAGGCCCAGGACAGGGGGCGGTGAAAAACTGTTTTTT; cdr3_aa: CASRPRTGGGEKLFF
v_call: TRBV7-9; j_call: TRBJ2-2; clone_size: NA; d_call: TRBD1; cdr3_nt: TGTGCCAGCAGCTTCACAGGGGTCGGCACCGGGGAGCTGTTTTTT; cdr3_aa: CASSFTGVGTGELFF
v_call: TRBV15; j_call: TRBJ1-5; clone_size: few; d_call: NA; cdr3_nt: TGTGCCACCAGCAGAGATAAGGGGCTCAGACACCTTAGCAATCAGCCCCAGCATTTT; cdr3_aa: CATSRDKGLRHLSNQPQHF
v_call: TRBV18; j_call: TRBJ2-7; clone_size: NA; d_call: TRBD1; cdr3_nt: TGTGCCAGCTCACCGTCCGGGACAGAATCCTACGAGCAGTACTTC; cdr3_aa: CASSPSGTESYEQYF
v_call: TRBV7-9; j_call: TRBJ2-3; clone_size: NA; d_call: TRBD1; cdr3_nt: TGTGCCAGCAGCTTTATGGGGACAGGGAGGGATACGCAGTATTTT; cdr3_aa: CASSFMGTGRDTQYF
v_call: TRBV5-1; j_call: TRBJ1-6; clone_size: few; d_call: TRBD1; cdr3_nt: TGCGCCAGCAGCTCACAGCCCGAACTGACAGGGGGGAATTCACCCCTCCACTTT; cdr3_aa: CASSSQPELTGGNSPLHF
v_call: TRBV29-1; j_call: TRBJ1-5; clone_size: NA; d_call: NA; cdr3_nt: TGCAGCGCCGCAGAGCGGGCCAATCAGCCCCAGCATTTT; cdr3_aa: CSAAERANQPQHF
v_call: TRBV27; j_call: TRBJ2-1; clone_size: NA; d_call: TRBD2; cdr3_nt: TGTGCCAGCAGTGGATTCCGGGGGGGCGGTGAGCAGTTCTTC; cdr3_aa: CASSGFRGGGEQFF
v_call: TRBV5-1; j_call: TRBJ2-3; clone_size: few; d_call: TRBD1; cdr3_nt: TGCGCCAGCAGCTTGGTTGGACAGGTGGATTCTAGCACAGATACGCAGTATTTT; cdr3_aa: CASSLVGQVDSSTDTQYF
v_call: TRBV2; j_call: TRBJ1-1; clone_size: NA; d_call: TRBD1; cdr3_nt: TGTGCCAGCAGTGTTACCGGGACAGCGAACACTGAAGCTTTCTTT; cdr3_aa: CASSVTGTANTEAFF
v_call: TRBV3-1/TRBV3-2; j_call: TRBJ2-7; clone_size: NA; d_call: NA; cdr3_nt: TGTGCCAGCAGCCAAGAAATGGGGGCCCTCTCCTACGAGCAGTACTTC; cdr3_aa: CASSQEMGALSYEQYF
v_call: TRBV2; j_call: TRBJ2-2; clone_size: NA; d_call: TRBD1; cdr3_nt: TGTGCCAGCATAGTAGGACAGGGGAACACCGGGGAGCTGTTTTTT; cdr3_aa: CASIVGQGNTGELFF
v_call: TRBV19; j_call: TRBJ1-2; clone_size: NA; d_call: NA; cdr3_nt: TGTGCCAGTAGTAAATACAGCCGTATCCCGTTGGACACTTCAAACTATGGCTACACCTTC; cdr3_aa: CASSKYSRIPLDTSNYGYTF
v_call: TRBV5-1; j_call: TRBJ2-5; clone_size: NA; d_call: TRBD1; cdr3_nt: TGCGCCAGCAGACTCGACAGGGGCCAAGAGACCCAGTACTTC; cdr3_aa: CASRLDRGQETQYF
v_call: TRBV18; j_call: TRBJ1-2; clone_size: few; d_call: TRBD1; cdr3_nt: TGTGCCAGCTCACCAGGACAGGACTATATCAACTATGGCTACACCTTC; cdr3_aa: CASSPGQDYINYGYTF
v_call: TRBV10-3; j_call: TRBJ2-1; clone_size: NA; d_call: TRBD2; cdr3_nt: TGTGCCATCAGTTCCGGGACTAGCGGGTCACTCTCCTACAATGAGCAGTTCTTC; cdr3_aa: CAISSGTSGSLSYNEQFF
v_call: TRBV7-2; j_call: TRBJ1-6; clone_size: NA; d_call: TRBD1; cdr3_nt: TGTGCCAGCAGCTTAGCACCAGGCAGGGGGTCACCCCTCCACTTT; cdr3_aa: CASSLAPGRGSPLHF
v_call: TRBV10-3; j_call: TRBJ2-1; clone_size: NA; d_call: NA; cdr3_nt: TGTGCCATCATTCGCGAGCACACAGACAATGAGCAGTTCTTC; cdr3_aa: CAIIREHTDNEQFF
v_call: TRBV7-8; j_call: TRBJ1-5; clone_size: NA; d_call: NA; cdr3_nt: TGTGCCAGCACGACCACAGGGTTAAGGGAGCGTCAGCCCCAGCATTTT; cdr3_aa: CASTTTGLRERQPQHF
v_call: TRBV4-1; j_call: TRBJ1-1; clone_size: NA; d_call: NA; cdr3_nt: TGCGCCAGCAGCCAAGAGGACAGTTGGACTGAAGCTTTCTTT; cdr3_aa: CASSQEDSWTEAFF
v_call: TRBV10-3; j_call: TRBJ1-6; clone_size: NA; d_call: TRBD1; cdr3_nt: TGTGCCATCAGTGCCGGGACAGGGGGTTCTAATTCACCCCTCCACTTT; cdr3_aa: CAISAGTGGSNSPLHF
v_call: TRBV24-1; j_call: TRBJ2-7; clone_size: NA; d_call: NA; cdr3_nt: TGTGCCACCAGTGACTCCCGACAGCGAACCTACGAGCAGTACTTC; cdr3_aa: CATSDSRQRTYEQYF
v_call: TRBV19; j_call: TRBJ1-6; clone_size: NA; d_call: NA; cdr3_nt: TGTGCCAGTAGTATGACCCCTGGGGCGAATTCACCCCTCCACTTT; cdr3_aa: CASSMTPGANSPLHF
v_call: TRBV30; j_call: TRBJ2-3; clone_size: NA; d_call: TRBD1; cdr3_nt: TGTGCCTGGACCCCCGGGACAGGGTACACAGATACGCAGTATTTT; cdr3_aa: CAWTPGTGYTDTQYF
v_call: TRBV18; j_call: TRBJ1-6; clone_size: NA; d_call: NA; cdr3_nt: TGTGCCAGCTCATCTCGAGATTCCTCCTATAATTCACCCCTCCACTTT; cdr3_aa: CASSSRDSSYNSPLHF
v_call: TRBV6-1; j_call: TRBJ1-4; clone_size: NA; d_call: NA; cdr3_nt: TGTGCCAGCAGTGTAGGAAGAGGTGCAACTAATGAAAAACTGTTTTTT; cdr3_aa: CASSVGRGATNEKLFF
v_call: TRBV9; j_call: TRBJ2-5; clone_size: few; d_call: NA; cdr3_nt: TGTGCCAGCAGCGTAGAAAGGCTAGCGACCGAGACCCAGTACTTC; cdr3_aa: CASSVERLATETQYF
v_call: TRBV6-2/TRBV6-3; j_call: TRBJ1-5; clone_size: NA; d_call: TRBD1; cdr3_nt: TGTGCCAGCAGTTACAACTCCGGGACAGGGGGCAGGCAGCCCCAGCATTTT; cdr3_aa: CASSYNSGTGGRQPQHF
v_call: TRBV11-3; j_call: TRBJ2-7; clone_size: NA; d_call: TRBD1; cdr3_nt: TGTGCCAGCAGCCCGGGACAGGGGGGCGAGCAGTACTTC; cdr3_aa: CASSPGQGGEQYF
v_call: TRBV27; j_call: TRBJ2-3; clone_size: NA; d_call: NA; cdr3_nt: TGTGCCAGCAGTACGAACAGCCCCACAGATACGCAGTATTTT; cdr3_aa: CASSTNSPTDTQYF
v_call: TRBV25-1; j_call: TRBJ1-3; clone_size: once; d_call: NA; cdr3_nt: TGTGCCAGCAGTAAAAACATCGGGACTCTGGGAAACACCATATATTTT; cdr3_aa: CASSKNIGTLGNTIYF
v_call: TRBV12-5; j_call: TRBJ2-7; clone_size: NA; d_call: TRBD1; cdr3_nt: TGTGCTAGTGGTTTGGGTCAGGGGGCCTCCTACGAGCAGTACTTC; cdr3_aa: CASGLGQGASYEQYF
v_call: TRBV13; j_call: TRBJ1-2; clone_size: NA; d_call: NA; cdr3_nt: TGTGCCAGCAGCTTATCAGCAGGGGACTATGGCTACACCTTC; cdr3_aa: CASSLSAGDYGYTF
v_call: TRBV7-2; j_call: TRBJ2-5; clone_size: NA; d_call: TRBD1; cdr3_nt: TGTGCCAGCAGCCTCCAACCAGGGGGCCAGGAGACCCAGTACTTC; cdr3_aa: CASSLQPGGQETQYF